Below, 9 T cell receptor beta chains from the same sample are listed, as sequenced in a study of blood T cell repertoires in COVID-19. This table comes from immunoSEQ multiplex PCR, and its TCRdb copy is limited to in-frame clones, with some not included. The sample lists more than 100,000 clones; 60% to 85% were seen once. The sample was peripheral blood. All receptors come from a human donor with acute or convalescent COVID-19. The donor label of this sample is uncertain.

This chain links TRBV27 with TRBJ2-3, with D tentatively TRBD2 (6 bases). CDR3 length: 12 residues. Germline V CDR1 and CDR2: MNHEY, SMNVEV (reference sequence). The V gene lost 4 bases and the J gene lost 4 bases, with 6 bases spanning the gap. As DNA, the CDR3 is TGTGCCAGCAGTTCGGGGGCAGATACGCAGTATTTT. This gives the protein CASSSGADTQYF.

This clone was observed a few times. CDR3 coding DNA: TGTGCCTGGAGTGTGGGGGGAGCTGGAAACACCATATATTTT. Its translation: CAWSVGGAGNTIYF. This rearrangement joins TRBV30 to TRBJ1-3, with D tentatively TRBD1 (5 bases). CDR3 size: 14 residues. Trimming pared 0 bases from V and 2 bases from J, leaving 8 bases between. Germline CDR1 is GTSNPN and CDR2 is SVGIG (reference sequence).

The gene calls are TRBV5-1 and TRBJ2-5, with 7 bases that match TRBD2. J was trimmed by 4 bases and V by 3 bases; bases with no gene match: 6. The germline CDR1 and CDR2 sequences are SGHRS and YFSETQ. This CDR3 contains 14 residues. For the CDR3, the DNA is TGCGCCAGCAGCTCCCCTGGGGGGGGAGAGACCCAGTACTTC. Translated, it gives CASSSPGGGETQYF.

This clone has a handful of counts. The chain uses TRBV4-2 and TRBJ2-2, with 7 positions matching TRBD1. Germline V lookup: CDR1 LGHNA, CDR2 YNFKEQ. The CDR3 length is 15 residues. Trimming removed 4 bases from V and 2 bases from J; junction bases left unmatched: 4. Written as DNA, the CDR3 is TGTGCCAGCAGCCCCGGGACAGCTAACACCGGGGAGCTGTTTTTT. Encoded protein: CASSPGTANTGELFF.

The J gene is TRBJ1-4, the V gene TRBV25-1; 7 nucleotides align to TRBD1. V trimming: 7 bases; J trimming: 5 bases; junction bases outside the gene matches: 10. The germline V gene encodes CDR1 MGHDK and CDR2 SYGVNS. The CDR3 sequence is 15 residues long. Here the CDR3 reads CASIQPTGPNEKLFF. CDR3 nucleotide sequence: TGTGCCAGCATTCAGCCGACAGGGCCAAATGAAAAACTGTTTTTT.

The J gene is TRBJ2-2, the V gene TRBV9, with D unresolved. Germline V lookup: CDR1 SGDLS, CDR2 YYNGEE. The V gene lost 0 bases and the J gene lost 3 bases, with 6 bases spanning the gap. The CDR3 totals 14 residues. The CDR3: CASSVARDTGELFF. The CDR3 nucleotides are TGTGCCAGCAGCGTAGCGCGAGACACCGGGGAGCTGTTTTTT.

The J gene is TRBJ1-2, the V gene TRBV7-9; D possibly corresponds to TRBD1 (6 bases). The germline CDR1 and CDR2 sequences are SEHNR and FQNEAQ (reference sequence). The CDR3 length is 13 residues. V lost 6 bases and J 5 bases, leaving 13 bases between the germline ends. CDR3 bases: TGTGCCAGCAGATCTCTTGGACAGTATGGCTACACCTTC. Its translation is CASRSLGQYGYTF.

This clone was observed a handful of times. The chain recombines TRBV29-1 with TRBJ1-2; maybe TRBD1 (6 bases). V lost 5 bases, J lost 0 bases, and 19 bases lay in between. The CDR3 runs 16 residues. Germline V gene lookup returns CDR1 SQVTM and CDR2 ANQGSEA. The CDR3 DNA sequence: TGCAGCGTTTTCACCTCCCGGGACACCGCTAACTATGGCTACACCTTC. Translating it yields CSVFTSRDTANYGYTF. The full variable domain, rest sourced from reference TRBV29-1 and TRBJ1-2, is SAVISQKPSRDICQRGTSLTIQCQVDSQVTMMFWYRQQPGQSLTLIATANQGSEATYESGFVIDKFPISRPNLTFSTLTVSNMSPEDSSIYLCSVFTSRDTANYGYTFGSGTRLTVV.

This rearrangement joins TRBV5-1 to TRBJ2-7; tentative D call: TRBD2 (6 bases). V was trimmed by 0 bases and J by 7 bases, leaving 8 bases between them. CDR1 SGHRS and CDR2 YFSETQ come from the germline V gene. CDR3 size: 12 residues. The CDR3 sequence is CASSLAGGEQYV. The CDR3 DNA is TGCGCCAGCAGCTTGGCCGGGGGAGAGCAGTACGTC.